These 31 T cell receptor beta chains were sequenced from one sample in a study of monozygotic twins with cystic fibrosis. The table came from immunoSEQ multiplex PCR; TCRdb's copy has only in-frame clones and leaves some out. Of tens of thousands of clones listed, 84% are singletons. What was sequenced was blood. The receptors shown here come from a girl aged 2 to 10 with cystic fibrosis.

The chain links TRBV7-6 to TRBJ1-1; 7 bases agree with TRBD1. The germline V gene encodes CDR1 SGHVS and CDR2 FNYEAQ. CDR3 size: 15 residues. The trim removed 5 bases at V and 6 bases at J, leaving 12 bases unmatched. CDR3 sequence reads: CASSPPGKGASEAFF. The CDR3 region has the DNA TGTGCCAGCAGCCCTCCCGGGAAGGGGGCATCTGAAGCTTTCTTT.

This rearrangement joins TRBV7-2 to TRBJ2-3; 10 bases match TRBD2. V lost 2 bases, J lost 2 bases, and 4 bases stayed unmatched. The CDR3 has 16 residues. CDR1 and CDR2 (germline): SGHTA, FQGNSA. The CDR3 DNA follows: TGTGCCAGCAGCTTATCACTAGCGGGGAACACAGATACGCAGTATTTT. The encoded protein is CASSLSLAGNTDTQYF.

This clone was observed once. The gene calls are TRBV15 and TRBJ1-6, with D perhaps TRBD1 (5 bases). Trimming cost V 0 bases and J 7 bases, with 13 bases left between them. The CDR3 is made up of 16 amino acids. The V gene's germline CDR1 is LNHNV and CDR2 YYDKDF (reference sequence). The CDR3 DNA reads as TGTGCCACCAGCAGAGATGGGCCCGGGGCCAATTCACCCCTCCACTTT. Amino acid sequence: CATSRDGPGANSPLHF.

This rearrangement joins TRBV5-6 to TRBJ1-1; 8 bases match TRBD1. Germline CDR1 is SGHDT and CDR2 is YYEEEE. This CDR3 region has 14 residues. With 3 bases clipped from V and 1 base from J, the junction kept 2 bases outside the gene matches. In DNA form, the CDR3 reads TGTGCCAGCAGCTGGGGACAGGCGAACACTGAAGCTTTCTTT. Its protein product is CASSWGQANTEAFF. Looking up the rest from reference TRBV5-6 and TRBJ1-1 gives the full variable domain: DAGVTQSPTHLIKTRGQQVTLRCSPKSGHDTVSWYQQALGQGPQFIFQYYEEEERQRGNFPDRFSGHQFPNYSSELNVNALLLGDSALYLCASSWGQANTEAFFGQGTRLTVV.

This rearrangement joins TRBV15 to TRBJ1-2; possible D gene TRBD1, 5 bases. The length of the CDR3 is 16 residues. The germline V and J ends were trimmed by 1 base and 7 bases, with 19 bases remaining between them. The germline V gene has CDR1 LNHNV and CDR2 YYDKDF (reference sequence). The CDR3 protein is CATSRVKGRVFFGYTF. In nucleotides, the CDR3 is TGTGCCACCAGCAGAGTTAAGGGCAGGGTTTTTTTTGGCTACACCTTC.

This clone was detected a few times. This chain uses TRBV4-1 with TRBJ1-1; the match to TRBD1 covers 12 bases. The CDR3 sequence is 15 residues long. Looked up from germline, CDR1 is MGHRA and CDR2 is YSYEKL. V was clipped by 3 bases and J by 11 bases; unmatched bases: 10. The CDR3 nucleotides are TGCGCCAGCAGCCAGGACACTGGGACAGGGGGCACGGCTTTCTTT. Translating gives CASSQDTGTGGTAFF.

V is TRBV30 and J is TRBJ1-1; no clear D gene. This CDR3 is 11 amino acids long. Germline CDR1 is GTSNPN and CDR2 is SVGIG (reference sequence). V was clipped by 2 bases and J by 10 bases, with 11 bases between them. This CDR3 reads CAWSIQIRAFF. The CDR3 DNA reads TGTGCCTGGAGTATACAGATAAGAGCTTTCTTT.

The V and J genes are TRBV6-1 and TRBJ2-7; the match to TRBD2 covers 12 bases. CDR3 size: 15 residues. The V and J ends lost 3 bases and 4 bases, in that order; junction bases with no gene match: 4. Germline assignment: CDR1 MNHNS and CDR2 SASEGT. CDR3: CASSDRLAGEYEQYF. The DNA for the CDR3 is TGTGCCAGCAGTGACAGACTAGCGGGGGAGTACGAGCAGTACTTC.

The V and J genes are TRBV6-1 and TRBJ1-3; D may be TRBD1 (6 bases). This CDR3 is built from 15 residues. V was cut by 6 bases and J by 2 bases, with 14 bases left in between. Germline V gene data show CDR1 as MNHNS and CDR2 as SASEGT. CDR3 region: CASSRRGAPGNTIYF. The CDR3 region has the DNA TGTGCCAGCAGCCGCCGGGGGGCGCCTGGAAACACCATATATTTT.

The chain is built from TRBV30 and TRBJ1-6; no reliable D call. V was clipped by 1 base and J by 9 bases, with 4 bases between them. CDR1 GTSNPN and CDR2 SVGIG come from the germline V gene (reference sequence). CDR3 size: 11 residues. This CDR3 is CAWSASSPLHF. The DNA of the CDR3 is TGTGCCTGGAGTGCAAGTTCACCCCTCCACTTT.

This chain uses TRBV11-2 with TRBJ2-7, with 8 bases lining up with TRBD1. From germline, CDR1 is SGHAT and CDR2 FQNNGV. The V segment lost 5 bases and the J segment 3 bases; nucleotides outside the gene matches: 3. There are 13 residues in the CDR3. The CDR3 sequence: CASSQGTGYEQYF. The CDR3 DNA reads as TGTGCCAGCAGCCAGGGGACAGGCTACGAGCAGTACTTC.

V and J are TRBV5-6 and TRBJ2-5, with D maybe TRBD1 (5 bases). Germline V gene sequence: CDR1 SGHDT, CDR2 YYEEEE. The V gene lost 3 bases and the J gene lost 14 bases, with 17 bases spanning the gap. This CDR3 region has 12 residues. The CDR3: CASSSPDSRIYF. As DNA, the CDR3 is TGTGCCAGCAGCTCGCCTGACAGTCGCATTTACTTC.

The chain uses TRBV15 and TRBJ2-2; D remains ambiguous. The CDR3 has 15 amino acids. From germline, CDR1 is LNHNV and CDR2 YYDKDF (reference sequence). V lost 0 bases and J 4 bases, leaving 9 bases between the germline ends. The CDR3: CATSRETSLTGELFF. In nucleotides, the CDR3 is TGTGCCACCAGCAGAGAGACGAGTCTCACCGGGGAGCTGTTTTTT.

This clone was counted between two and nine times. J is TRBJ1-6 and V is TRBV7-9; 11 bases align to TRBD1. Unmatched junction bases numbered 12, after V lost 1 base and J lost 10 bases. Germline values: CDR1 SEHNR, CDR2 FQNEAQ (reference sequence). This CDR3 has 18 amino acids. CDR3 residues: CASSLGMDRGRTWSPLHF. The CDR3 region has the DNA TGTGCCAGCAGCTTAGGGATGGACAGGGGGCGAACATGGTCACCCCTCCACTTT.

The chain links TRBV4-2 to TRBJ2-7; TRBD1 agrees at 8 bases. Trimming removed 3 bases from V and 7 bases from J; junction bases left unmatched: 20. The CDR3 contains 18 residues. CDR1 and CDR2 from the germline V gene are LGHNA and YNFKEQ. This chain's CDR3 is CASSHRWTGFALAPEQYF. The CDR3 DNA sequence: TGTGCCAGCAGCCACCGATGGACAGGGTTCGCACTTGCTCCTGAGCAGTACTTC.

A few counts support this clone. This chain connects TRBV5-1 to TRBJ1-2; the match to TRBD1 covers 7 bases. Looked up from germline, CDR1 is SGHRS and CDR2 is YFSETQ. The J segment lost 5 bases and the V segment lost 4 bases, leaving 14 bases of the junction unmatched. The CDR3 covers 16 residues. The CDR3 reads CASSTTGTVLRYGYTF. CDR3 DNA: TGCGCCAGCAGCACAACCGGGACAGTACTTAGGTATGGCTACACCTTC.

The V call is TRBV27, the J call TRBJ2-2, with D unclear. Trimming removed 4 bases from V and 0 bases from J, with 9 bases in between. The CDR3 contains 15 residues. Germline assignment: CDR1 MNHEY and CDR2 SMNVEV (reference sequence). The CDR3 coding sequence is TGTGCCAGCAGTTCGGTAGGGACGAACACCGGGGAGCTGTTTTTT. Translated, it gives CASSSVGTNTGELFF.

The V call is TRBV9, the J call TRBJ2-3; no firm D call. The germline CDR1 and CDR2 sequences are SGDLS and YYNGEE. V was clipped by 0 bases and J by 1 base, with 9 bases between them. This CDR3 comprises 15 residues. CDR3: CASSVDFQGTDTQYF. In DNA, the CDR3 is TGTGCCAGCAGCGTAGATTTCCAGGGCACAGATACGCAGTATTTT. The full variable domain, completed using reference TRBV9 and TRBJ2-3, is DSGVTQTPKHLITATGQRVTLRCSPRSGDLSVYWYQQSLDQGLQFLIQYYNGEERAKGNILERFSAQQFPDLHSELNLSSLELGDSALYFCASSVDFQGTDTQYFGPGTRLTVL.

The chain joins TRBV7-7 to TRBJ1-1; D is uncertain. The CDR3 is 18 amino acids. The V and J ends lost 4 bases and 0 bases respectively, with 21 bases between them. Looked up from germline, CDR1 is SSHAT and CDR2 is FNYEAQ (reference sequence). As DNA, the CDR3 is TGTGCCAGCAGCTATAGTAAGTCGGGTCCCGACTTGAACACTGAAGCTTTCTTT. This sequence encodes CASSYSKSGPDLNTEAFF.

The V and J genes are TRBV7-9 and TRBJ1-6; maybe TRBD1 (5 bases). Germline assignment: CDR1 SEHNR and CDR2 FQNEAQ (reference sequence). This CDR3 contains 17 residues. Trimming stripped 5 bases from V and 4 bases from J, with 18 bases between. CDR3 coding DNA: TGTGCCAGCAGCGCGGGGACCTCCCTAGGATATAATTCACCCCTCCACTTT. Translation gives CASSAGTSLGYNSPLHF.

This clone was picked up one time. The chain joins TRBV29-1 to TRBJ2-1, with D possibly matching TRBD2 (6 bases). In germline, CDR1 is SQVTM, CDR2 ANQGSEA. V lost 4 bases and J lost 5, with 12 bases in between. The CDR3 runs 13 residues. The CDR3 region is CSVVLAPHNEQFF. The CDR3 DNA follows: TGCAGCGTTGTACTAGCCCCCCACAATGAGCAGTTCTTC.

Here the CDR3 reads CASSSSRDRGAYEQYF. The DNA for the CDR3 is TGCGCCAGCAGCTCCTCCCGGGACAGGGGAGCCTACGAGCAGTACTTC. V is TRBV5-1 and J is TRBJ2-7, with 10 positions matching TRBD1. V trimming: 3 bases; J trimming: 2 bases; junction bases outside the gene matches: 8. The CDR3 is made up of 16 amino acids. Germline V gene sequence: CDR1 SGHRS, CDR2 YFSETQ. The entire variable domain, with the rest obtained from reference TRBV5-1 and TRBJ2-7, is as follows: KAGVTQTPRYLIKTRGQQVTLSCSPISGHRSVSWYQQTPGQGLQFLFEYFSETQRNKGNFPGRFSGRQFSNSRSEMNVSTLELGDSALYLCASSSSRDRGAYEQYFGPGTRLTVT.

V usage is TRBV18 and J usage is TRBJ2-3; either TRBD1 or TRBD2 may fit D (5 bases each). CDR3 length: 14 amino acids. V lost 6 bases, J lost 4 bases, and 14 bases lay in between. CDR1 and CDR2 from the germline V gene are KGHSH and LQKENI. The CDR3 nucleotides read TGTGCCAGCTCCCGGTCGAGGGGCGCAGATACGCAGTATTTT. This sequence encodes CASSRSRGADTQYF.

The chain combines TRBV10-3 with TRBJ2-7; TRBD1 matches 8 bases. V lost 4 bases to trimming and J lost 2 bases; unmatched junction nucleotides: 16. CDR3 length: 18 amino acids. Germline V gene lookup returns CDR1 ENHRY and CDR2 SYGVKD. In nucleotides, the CDR3 is TGTGCCATCAGTGCGGGTGCAGGGGGCCTTACCGCTCCCTACGAGCAGTACTTC. It codes for CAISAGAGGLTAPYEQYF.

The chain employs TRBV14 and TRBJ1-4, with a tentative D call TRBD1 (5 bases). The germline gives CDR1 SGHDN, CDR2 FVKESK. The CDR3 is 15 amino acids. Trimming took off 4 bases at V and 8 bases at J, with 17 bases between the two ends. This chain's CDR3 is CASSRQGGVREKLFF. The DNA of the CDR3 is TGTGCCAGCAGCCGTCAGGGAGGCGTTCGGGAAAAACTGTTTTTT. The complete variable domain, with remaining parts taken from reference TRBV14 and TRBJ1-4, reads EAGVTQFPSHSVIEKGQTVTLRCDPISGHDNLYWYRRVMGKEIKFLLHFVKESKQDESGMPNNRFLAERTGGTYSTLKVQPAELEDSGVYFCASSRQGGVREKLFFGSGTQLSVL.

The chain carries TRBV6-1 and TRBJ2-5; no reliable D call. CDR3 length: 15 amino acids. Germline V gene data show CDR1 as MNHNS and CDR2 as SASEGT. The germline V and J ends were trimmed by 3 bases and 4 bases, with 15 bases remaining between them. The CDR3 DNA reads TGTGCCAGCAGTGACCCCCCGTGGGGAAGAGAGACCCAGTACTTC. It translates to CASSDPPWGRETQYF.

V usage is TRBV4-1 and J usage is TRBJ2-7; TRBD1 matches at 7 bases. Germline values: CDR1 MGHRA, CDR2 YSYEKL. This CDR3 has 13 amino acids. V was clipped by 4 bases and J by 2 bases; unmatched bases: 2. The CDR3 DNA reads as TGCGCCAGCAGCCTCGGGACAGCCTACGAGCAGTACTTC. Its protein product is CASSLGTAYEQYF.

The chain is built from TRBV5-6 and TRBJ2-7, with TRBD2 identical over 10 bases. CDR3 size: 15 residues. V lost 1 base, J lost 6 bases, and 7 bases stayed unmatched. Germline CDR1 reads SGHDT; CDR2 reads YYEEEE. The CDR3 nucleotides are TGTGCCAGCAGCTTGAGGCTAGCGGGGGTCCGCGAGCAGTACTTC. As protein: CASSLRLAGVREQYF.

J is TRBJ1-4 and V is TRBV19, with D tentatively TRBD1 (5 bases). The CDR3 length is 13 residues. The V end lost 5 bases, the J end lost 8 bases, and 12 bases lay between the germline ends. From germline, CDR1 is LNHDA and CDR2 SQIVND (reference sequence). CDR3 in amino acids: CASSVDRGEKLFF. CDR3 bases: TGTGCCAGTAGTGTCGACCGGGGGGAAAAACTGTTTTTT.

The chain employs TRBV25-1 and TRBJ1-4; D not resolved. Trimming shortened V by 4 bases and J by 4 bases, and 13 bases separated the two germline ends. CDR1 is MGHDK, CDR2 SYGVNS, per germline. This CDR3 has 15 residues. The CDR3 is CASSANSLLNEKLFF. Here the CDR3 DNA reads TGTGCCAGCAGTGCAAACAGCCTTCTTAATGAAAAACTGTTTTTT.

V gene TRBV7-2 combines with J gene TRBJ2-7; D may be TRBD2 (5 bases). CDR1 and CDR2 from the germline V gene are SGHTA and FQGNSA. V lost 5 bases and J lost 6, with 11 bases in between. This CDR3 region has 12 residues. Here the CDR3 DNA reads TGTGCCAGCAGCCACGAGGGTGGCGAGCAGTACTTC. Translated, it gives CASSHEGGEQYF.